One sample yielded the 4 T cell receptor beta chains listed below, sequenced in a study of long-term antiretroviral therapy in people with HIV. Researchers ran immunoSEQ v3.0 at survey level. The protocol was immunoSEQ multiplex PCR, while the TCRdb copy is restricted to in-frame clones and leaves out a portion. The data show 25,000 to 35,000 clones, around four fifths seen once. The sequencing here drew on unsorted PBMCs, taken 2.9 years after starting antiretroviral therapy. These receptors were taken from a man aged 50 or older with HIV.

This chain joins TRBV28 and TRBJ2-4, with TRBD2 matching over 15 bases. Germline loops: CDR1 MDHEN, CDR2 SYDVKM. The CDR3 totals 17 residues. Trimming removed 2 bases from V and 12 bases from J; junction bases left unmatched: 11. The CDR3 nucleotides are TGTGCCAGCAGTTTAAAGGGACTAGCGGGGGGCGAGAGGAGTCAGTACTTC. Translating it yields CASSLKGLAGGERSQYF.

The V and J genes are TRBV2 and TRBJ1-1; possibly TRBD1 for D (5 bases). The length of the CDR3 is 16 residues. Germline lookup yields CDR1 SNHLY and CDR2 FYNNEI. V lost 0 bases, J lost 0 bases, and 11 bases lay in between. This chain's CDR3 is CASSEALGGMNTEAFF. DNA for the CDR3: TGTGCCAGCAGTGAAGCGCTCGGGGGAATGAACACTGAAGCTTTCTTT. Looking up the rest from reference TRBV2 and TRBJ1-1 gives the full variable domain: EPEVTQTPSHQVTQMGQEVILRCVPISNHLYFYWYRQILGQKVEFLVSFYNNEISEKSEIFDDQFSVERPDGSNFTLKIRSTKLEDSAMYFCASSEALGGMNTEAFFGQGTRLTVV.

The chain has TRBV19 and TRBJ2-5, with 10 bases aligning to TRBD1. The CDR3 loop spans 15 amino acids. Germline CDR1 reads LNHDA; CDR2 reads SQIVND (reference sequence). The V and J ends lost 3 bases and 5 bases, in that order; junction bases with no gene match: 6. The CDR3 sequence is CASSMLGQGKETQYF. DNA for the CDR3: TGTGCCAGTAGTATGTTGGGACAGGGGAAGGAGACCCAGTACTTC.

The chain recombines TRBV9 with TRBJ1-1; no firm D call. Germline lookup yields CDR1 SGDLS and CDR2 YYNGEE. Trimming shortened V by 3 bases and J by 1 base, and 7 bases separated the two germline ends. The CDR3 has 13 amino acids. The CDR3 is CASSEDGNTEAFF. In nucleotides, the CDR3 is TGTGCCAGCAGCGAGGACGGGAACACTGAAGCTTTCTTT.